The clone carrying this T cell receptor beta chain has a handful of counts. The antigen is not known. Authors of the study amplified TCR beta CDR3 regions from RNA transcripts. First-round RT-PCR with HTBI primers amplified the TCR CDR3 region. TCRdb reprocessed the multiplex PCR reads with MiXCR, giving one entry per CDR3 protein. The table has some 300,000 distinct CDR3 sequences, roughly a fifth seen once. These data are taken from a study of T cells in Graves' hyperthyroidism and ophthalmopathy. Across the whole study: At initial diagnosis, before any treatment had begun, peripheral blood was obtained.

Notes on the study in general: Ophthalmopathy, as predicted by the model, came a median 6.5 months after the prediction. Also found in blood were most expanded thyroid clonotypes above 0.001.

Diagnosing involved the use of clinical symptoms, serum thyroxine and TRAb, thyroid ultrasound and orbital computed tomography. This TCR came from a man aged 50 or older with Graves' ophthalmopathy. Sample: blood.

The CDR3 DNA is TGTGCCAGCAGCTCCCCGGGGGCGGGGAATGAGCAGTTCTTC. Translating it yields CASSSPGAGNEQFF. This chain uses TRBV5-5 with TRBJ2-1; D may match TRBD1 or TRBD2 (6 bases each). The CDR3 covers 14 residues. V was shortened by 3 bases and J by 7 bases, with 14 bases between the two germline ends. Germline loops: CDR1 SGHKS, CDR2 YYEKEE (reference sequence).